This entry concerns a single T cell receptor (beta chain). Its antigen is unidentified. The sample carries other DNA sequences with the same CDR3. TCRdb keeps only in-frame clones here, not all; method: immunoSEQ multiplex PCR. Of tens of thousands of clones listed, 85% to 90% were seen once; the top ten hold approximately 15%. The data belong to a study of OX40 agonist ivuxolimab in advanced cancers. Across the whole study: The patients received ivuxolimab by intravenous route every 2 weeks at 0.01 to 10 mg/kg. Findings of the study overall: People who partly responded at 0.1-3.0 mg/kg had some of the least clonal expansion seen. CD4+ and CD8+ T cells in blood underwent clonal expansion by week 6 at 0.1 to 3.0 mg/kg.

This CDR3 spans 13 amino acids. V gave up 1 base and J gave up 1 base, with 3 bases separating them. Germline V gene sequence: CDR1 MNHEY, CDR2 SMNVEV (reference sequence). This specimen consisted of CD4+ or CD8+ T cells sorted from blood, obtained in a trial of the OX40 agonist ivuxolimab. The chain recombines TRBV27 with TRBJ2-3, with D unresolved. The TCR comes from an adult with an advanced solid tumor such as melanoma, head and neck, liver or kidney cancer. The CDR3 sequence is CASSLWGTDTQYF. DNA of the CDR3: TGTGCCAGCAGTTTATGGGGCACAGATACGCAGTATTTT.